The 20 T cell receptor beta chains below all came from one sample that was sequenced in a study of T cell responses to AZD1222 COVID-19 vaccine. Clones were read by immunoSEQ multiplex PCR, and TCRdb kept only the in-frame ones, dropping some. The sample lists some 79,000 clones, about 78% occurring once. The specimen comprised peripheral blood, sampled 28 days after the second AZD1222 dose. These TCRs come from an adult who received the AZD1222 COVID-19 vaccine.

This clone was seen only a few times. This chain joins TRBV4-1 and TRBJ2-3; 11 bases match TRBD2. After removal of 0 bases from V and 4 bases from J, the junction contained 3 bases not matched to a gene. This CDR3 comprises 16 residues. Germline CDR1 reads MGHRA; CDR2 reads YSYEKL. Written as DNA, the CDR3 is TGCGCCAGCAGCCAAGAGACTAGCGGGATACCAGATACGCAGTATTTT. Its protein product is CASSQETSGIPDTQYF.

J is TRBJ1-5 and V is TRBV2; D perhaps matches TRBD1 (6 bases). V gave up 7 bases and J gave up 1 base, with 17 bases separating them. This CDR3 comprises 16 residues. CDR1 and CDR2 from the germline V gene are SNHLY and FYNNEI. CDR3: CASTNHRDTSNQPQHF. In DNA form, the CDR3 reads TGTGCCAGCACAAATCACAGGGATACGAGCAATCAGCCCCAGCATTTT.

V usage is TRBV30 and J usage is TRBJ2-1, with a weak D call TRBD2 (7 bases). The germline CDR1 and CDR2 sequences are GTSNPN and SVGIG (reference sequence). The V gene lost 3 bases and the J gene lost 16 bases, with 19 bases spanning the gap. CDR3 size: 12 residues. This CDR3 is CAWRLAEGRGFF. DNA for the CDR3: TGTGCCTGGAGGCTAGCGGAGGGCAGGGGATTCTTC. The variable domain in full, completed from reference TRBV30 and TRBJ2-1, reads SQTIHQWPATLVQPVGSPLSLECTVEGTSNPNLYWYRQAAGRGLQLLFYSVGIGQISSEVPQNLSASRPQDRQFILSSKKLLLSDSGFYLCAWRLAEGRGFFGPGTRLTVL.

This chain joins TRBV30 and TRBJ2-7, with D possibly TRBD1 on 6 matching bases. Germline lookup yields CDR1 GTSNPN and CDR2 SVGIG (reference sequence). V was clipped by 3 bases and J by 3 bases, with 12 bases between them. The CDR3 is 13 residues long. CDR3 amino acids: CAWRKQGLYEQYF. CDR3 in DNA: TGTGCCTGGAGGAAACAGGGTCTCTACGAGCAGTACTTC.

This rearrangement joins TRBV27 to TRBJ2-5; the D gene is possibly TRBD2 (6 bases). Deletions cut 3 bases from V and 5 bases from J, with 13 bases between. In germline, CDR1 is MNHEY, CDR2 SMNVEV (reference sequence). The CDR3 spans 14 residues. CDR3: CASSFFDSGETQYF. The CDR3 coding sequence is TGTGCCAGCAGTTTCTTTGACAGCGGGGAGACCCAGTACTTC.

The chain has TRBV7-9 and TRBJ2-3; D is possibly TRBD1 (6 bases). Trimming cost V 5 bases and J 2 bases, with 26 bases left between them. The CDR3 has 19 amino acids. The germline V gene has CDR1 SEHNR and CDR2 FQNEAQ (reference sequence). In nucleotides, the CDR3 is TGTGCCAGCAGCCCCATTATGGGCTTTGGGACAAGGTCCACAGATACGCAGTATTTT. Its translation: CASSPIMGFGTRSTDTQYF.

V usage is TRBV13 and J usage is TRBJ2-2; 13 positions agree with TRBD2. V lost 5 bases, J lost 7 bases, and 4 bases stayed unmatched. This CDR3 is built from 15 residues. Germline CDR1 is PRHDT and CDR2 is FYEKMQ (reference sequence). The CDR3 protein is CASSPGTSGVGELFF. CDR3 nucleotides: TGTGCCAGCAGCCCAGGGACTAGCGGGGTCGGGGAGCTGTTTTTT.

Turning to this clone: The sample holds other DNA sequences that translate to the same CDR3. The CDR3 protein is CAWSVGETQYF. In DNA, the CDR3 is TGTGCCTGGAGTGTTGGGGAGACCCAGTACTTC. The chain links TRBV30 to TRBJ2-5; D gene unclear. The V end lost 0 bases, the J end lost 5 bases, and 4 bases lay between the germline ends. The CDR3 is 11 amino acids. The germline V gene encodes CDR1 GTSNPN and CDR2 SVGIG (reference sequence).

This sequence joins TRBV2 and TRBJ1-2, with 7 bases matching TRBD1. The CDR3 sequence is 13 residues long. CDR1 and CDR2 from the germline V gene are SNHLY and FYNNEI. V shed 5 bases and J 3 bases; nucleotides not matched to a gene: 3. CDR3 sequence: CASSFTGDYGYTF. CDR3 in DNA: TGTGCCAGCAGTTTCACAGGGGACTATGGCTACACCTTC.

This clone was counted a single time. For the CDR3, the DNA is TGCGCCAGCAGCTTTCGCGGGACCGACAATGAGCAGTTCTTC. It translates to CASSFRGTDNEQFF. The chain recombines TRBV5-1 with TRBJ2-1; possible D gene TRBD2, 6 bases. CDR3 size: 14 residues. Per the germline V gene, CDR1 is SGHRS and CDR2 is YFSETQ. The V gene lost 2 bases and the J gene lost 5 bases, with 11 bases spanning the gap.

The rearrangement links TRBV10-1 to TRBJ2-7; D not resolved. In germline, CDR1 is WNHNN, CDR2 SYGVQD (reference sequence). CDR3 length: 13 amino acids. Trimming removed 8 bases from V and 6 bases from J, with 17 bases in between. The CDR3 spells CASDCWAGCEQYF. CDR3 in DNA: TGCGCCAGCGATTGCTGGGCAGGCTGCGAGCAGTACTTC.

The gene calls are TRBV7-2 and TRBJ2-3, with D uncertain. The CDR3 contains 14 residues. The germline gives CDR1 SGHTA, CDR2 FQGNSA. Trimming stripped 5 bases from V and 4 bases from J, with 13 bases between. CDR3 sequence (DNA): TGTGCCAGCAGCACCCCCAAGGTACCAGATACGCAGTATTTT. Its translation: CASSTPKVPDTQYF.

This clone was picked up a small number of times. The gene calls are TRBV7-3 and TRBJ2-3, with 9 bases fitting TRBD2. The germline V gene has CDR1 SGHTA and CDR2 FQGTGA. This CDR3 spans 18 amino acids. The V gene end was trimmed by 5 bases and the J gene end by 4 bases; junction bases not matched to a gene: 16. CDR3 in amino acids: CASSADSGAGGGADTQYF. CDR3 sequence (DNA): TGTGCCAGCAGCGCCGACTCAGGAGCGGGGGGCGGGGCAGATACGCAGTATTTT.

The rearrangement uses TRBV19 and TRBJ1-3; 7 nucleotides match TRBD1. CDR1 is LNHDA and CDR2 is SQIVND in the germline V gene (reference sequence). The CDR3 extends over 14 amino acids. V lost 5 bases to trimming and J lost 2 bases; unmatched junction nucleotides: 3. The CDR3 region has the DNA TGTGCCAGTAGTCTCGACAGGGCTGGAAACACCATATATTTT. Amino acids: CASSLDRAGNTIYF.

In DNA form, the CDR3 reads TGTGCCAGCAGTGCAGCTGTGGGCATCACAGATACGCAGTATTTT. Translating gives CASSAAVGITDTQYF. The V and J genes are TRBV2 and TRBJ2-3; no firm D call. V was cut by 4 bases and J by 2 bases, with 13 bases left in between. Germline CDR1 is SNHLY and CDR2 is FYNNEI. The CDR3 runs 15 residues.

This clone has a single count. The chain carries TRBV3-1 (or the pseudogene TRBV3-2) and TRBJ1-4; D is unclear. CDR3 length: 12 residues. Germline V gene data show CDR1 as LGHDT and CDR2 as YNNKEL (reference sequence). Between the trimmed V and J ends, which lost 9 bases and 8 bases, there was a span of 13 bases. The CDR3 sequence is CASSGLEEKLFF. In DNA form, the CDR3 reads TGTGCCAGTTCGGGTCTAGAGGAAAAACTGTTTTTT.

CDR3 DNA: TGTGCCACCAGCAGCAGGGCACTCGGAAACACCATATATTTT. It specifies CATSSRALGNTIYF. The chain employs TRBV15 and TRBJ1-3, with TRBD1 as a possible D gene (5 bases). The CDR3 extends over 14 amino acids. The ends were cut back, 3 bases at V and 4 bases at J, with 10 bases in the middle. CDR1 and CDR2 (germline): LNHNV, YYDKDF (reference sequence).

This chain uses TRBV27 with TRBJ2-7, with 8 nucleotides matching TRBD2. Germline-derived CDR1 and CDR2 are MNHEY and SMNVEV (reference sequence). With 3 bases clipped from V and 7 bases from J, the junction kept 8 bases outside the gene matches. This CDR3 has 14 residues. The CDR3 loop reads CASSFSGALGEQYF. In DNA form, the CDR3 reads TGTGCCAGCAGTTTTAGCGGGGCATTAGGGGAGCAGTACTTC.

The V call is TRBV7-9, the J call TRBJ2-5, with TRBD2 as a possible D gene (6 bases). The germline V gene encodes CDR1 SEHNR and CDR2 FQNEAQ (reference sequence). The CDR3 loop spans 15 amino acids. Trimming cost V 2 bases and J 1 base, with 11 bases left between them. For the CDR3, the DNA is TGTGCCAGCAGCTTAAGACGGGGGTTCCAAGAGACCCAGTACTTC. Translation gives CASSLRRGFQETQYF.

The chain employs TRBV6-1 and TRBJ2-7; the D is unclear. There are 11 residues in the CDR3. Germline loops: CDR1 MNHNS, CDR2 SASEGT. V was trimmed by 2 bases and J by 5 bases, leaving 4 bases between them. Written as DNA, the CDR3 is TGTGCCAGCAGTGAAATCCACGAGCAGTACTTC. Translation: CASSEIHEQYF.